Presented here are 26 T cell receptor beta chains from one specimen sequenced in a study of technical replicates of blood from a few donors. Measured with immunoSEQ multiplex PCR; TCRdb has only the in-frame clones, and not every one. The repertoire holds some 80,000 clones, with 90% to 98% as singletons. The sequencing input was T cells isolated from PBMCs. The origin of the receptors is a human donor in good health.

The rearrangement joins TRBV4-1 to TRBJ2-5, with 7 bases identical to TRBD2. CDR1 and CDR2 (germline): MGHRA, YSYEKL. J was trimmed by 1 base and V by 1 base; bases with no gene match: 3. The CDR3 has 15 residues. CDR3 DNA: TGCGCCAGCAGCCAAGGGGGGACTACCCAAGAGACCCAGTACTTC. Its translation: CASSQGGTTQETQYF.

V is TRBV20-1 and J is TRBJ1-2, with TRBD1 identical over 7 bases. Germline assignment: CDR1 DFQATT and CDR2 SNEGSKA (reference sequence). The CDR3 is made up of 11 amino acids. The trim removed 6 bases at V and 8 bases at J, leaving 6 bases unmatched. CDR3 residues: CSALQGWGYTF. The CDR3, as DNA: TGCAGTGCCCTACAGGGGTGGGGCTACACCTTC.

The chain is built from TRBV15 and TRBJ2-6, with 7 nucleotides matching TRBD2. The V and J ends lost 0 bases and 0 bases, in that order; junction bases with no gene match: 11. Germline-derived CDR1 and CDR2 are LNHNV and YYDKDF (reference sequence). The CDR3 extends over 20 amino acids. This CDR3 reads CATSREKGGLKSSGANVLTF. The CDR3 region has the DNA TGTGCCACCAGCAGAGAGAAGGGAGGGTTAAAGAGCTCTGGGGCCAACGTCCTGACTTTC.

The chain's CDR3 is CASSLPGGGQQYF. CDR3 coding DNA: TGTGCCAGCAGCTTGCCCGGGGGGGGGCAGCAGTACTTC. V is TRBV5-6 and J is TRBJ2-7, with 8 bases that match TRBD2. The CDR3 covers 13 residues. Germline V gene sequence: CDR1 SGHDT, CDR2 YYEEEE. Unmatched junction bases numbered 5, after V lost 1 base and J lost 8 bases.

This chain connects TRBV6-5 to TRBJ1-1; TRBD1 agrees at 9 bases. This CDR3 has 16 amino acids. Germline CDR1 reads MNHEY; CDR2 reads SVGAGI. V lost 4 bases to trimming and J lost 5 bases; unmatched junction nucleotides: 11. Here the CDR3 DNA reads TGTGCCAGCAGTTTCAGGGACAGGGAAATCGGGACTGAAGCTTTCTTT. Its translation: CASSFRDREIGTEAFF.

The rearrangement uses TRBV4-2 and TRBJ1-2, with D maybe TRBD1 (5 bases). The CDR3 sequence is 14 residues long. V lost 0 bases, J lost 2 bases, and 7 bases lay in between. The germline gives CDR1 LGHNA, CDR2 YNFKEQ. CDR3 bases: TGTGCCAGCAGCCAAGAGGGGGGGAACTATGGCTACACCTTC. Its protein product is CASSQEGGNYGYTF.

The sample holds one count of this clone. The V call is TRBV2, the J call TRBJ2-1; 8 bases align to TRBD2. The V and J ends lost 6 bases and 7 bases, in that order; junction bases with no gene match: 14. The CDR3 is made up of 16 amino acids. Germline lookup yields CDR1 SNHLY and CDR2 FYNNEI. CDR3 loop: CASRPGGPVVPNEQFF. CDR3 nucleotide sequence: TGTGCCAGCAGGCCGGGGGGGCCGGTTGTACCAAATGAGCAGTTCTTC. Looking up the rest from reference TRBV2 and TRBJ2-1 gives the full variable domain: EPEVTQTPSHQVTQMGQEVILRCVPISNHLYFYWYRQILGQKVEFLVSFYNNEISEKSEIFDDQFSVERPDGSNFTLKIRSTKLEDSAMYFCASRPGGPVVPNEQFFGPGTRLTVL.

The count of this clone is one. This chain connects TRBV10-2 to TRBJ1-3; D might be TRBD1 (6 bases). Trimming took 6 bases from V and 4 from J, leaving 10 bases between them. There are 13 residues in the CDR3. Per germline, CDR1 WSHSY and CDR2 SAAADI. The CDR3 here is CASRDSPGNTIYF. CDR3 coding DNA: TGCGCCAGCAGGGACAGCCCAGGAAACACCATATATTTT.

CDR3 region: CASSYIQGARSEKLFF. CDR3 coding DNA: TGTGCCAGCAGTTACATCCAGGGGGCCAGAAGTGAAAAACTGTTTTTT. The chain carries TRBV6-5 and TRBJ1-4, with TRBD1 matching 8 bases. The germline gives CDR1 MNHEY, CDR2 SVGAGI. With 2 bases clipped from V and 7 bases from J, the junction kept 9 bases outside the gene matches. CDR3 length equals 16 residues.

This chain joins TRBV7-3 and TRBJ2-1; D may be TRBD2 (6 bases). The CDR3 has 14 residues. Trimming removed 1 base from V and 5 bases from J, with 9 bases in between. Germline V lookup: CDR1 SGHTA, CDR2 FQGTGA. CDR3 region: CASSLSGVNNEQFF. The CDR3 DNA is TGTGCCAGCAGCTTAAGCGGGGTCAACAATGAGCAGTTCTTC.

The chain joins TRBV6-6 to TRBJ1-5; tentative D call: TRBD1 (6 bases). The CDR3 loop spans 14 amino acids. Trimming took 8 bases from V and 1 from J, leaving 12 bases between them. Germline loops: CDR1 MNHNY, CDR2 SVGAGI (reference sequence). Written as DNA, the CDR3 is TGTGCCAGCCGGAGTGGACAGAGCAATCAGCCCCAGCATTTT. It specifies CASRSGQSNQPQHF.

The V gene is TRBV7-8, the J gene TRBJ1-4, with 7 bases identical to TRBD1. CDR1 and CDR2 from the germline V gene are SGHVS and FQNEAQ. The CDR3 runs to 14 residues. V lost 5 bases to trimming and J lost 7 bases; unmatched junction nucleotides: 7. CDR3 sequence reads: CASSGRGAGEKLFF. As DNA, the CDR3 is TGTGCCAGCAGCGGCAGGGGGGCCGGTGAAAAACTGTTTTTT. The full variable domain, in which reference TRBV7-8 and TRBJ1-4 provide the parts outside the CDR3, is GAGVSQSPRYKVAKRGQDVALRCDPISGHVSLFWYQQALGQGPEFLTYFQNEAQLDKSGLPSDRFFAERPEGSVSTLKIQRTQQEDSAVYLCASSGRGAGEKLFFGSGTQLSVL.

The rearrangement links TRBV15 to TRBJ2-3; D is possibly TRBD1 (7 bases). With 1 base removed from V and 5 bases from J, the gap between germline ends came to 10 bases. The CDR3 consists of 14 residues. CDR1 LNHNV and CDR2 YYDKDF come from the germline V gene (reference sequence). The CDR3 region is CATSRGQGGDTQYF. The CDR3 DNA sequence: TGTGCCACCAGCAGAGGGCAGGGGGGAGATACGCAGTATTTT.

The V gene is TRBV29-1, the J gene TRBJ2-1, with D possibly TRBD1 on 6 matching bases. The V gene lost 6 bases and the J gene lost 10 bases, with 13 bases spanning the gap. The length of the CDR3 is 11 residues. Germline V gene sequence: CDR1 SQVTM, CDR2 ANQGSEA. CDR3 loop: CSVNQGREQFF. DNA for the CDR3: TGCAGCGTGAATCAGGGGCGGGAGCAGTTCTTC.

The chain links TRBV7-2 to TRBJ1-5; D unclear. V dropped 1 base and J dropped 5 bases, with 6 bases sitting between them. The CDR3 loop spans 13 amino acids. The germline V gene encodes CDR1 SGHTA and CDR2 FQGNSA. The CDR3 spells CASSLGGDQPQHF. The DNA of the CDR3 is TGTGCCAGCAGCTTAGGGGGAGATCAGCCCCAGCATTTT.

This chain connects TRBV18 to TRBJ2-7; 9 nucleotides align to TRBD2. The germline V gene has CDR1 KGHSH and CDR2 LQKENI. With 3 bases clipped from V and 7 bases from J, the junction kept 7 bases outside the gene matches. The CDR3 consists of 14 residues. The DNA of the CDR3 is TGTGCCAGCTCACCGCCAGCGGGAGGCGAAGAGCAGTACTTC. Translating gives CASSPPAGGEEQYF.

This chain connects TRBV7-3 to TRBJ2-3; 7 nucleotides agree with TRBD2. Losses at the gene ends were 2 bases for V and 0 bases for J; bases not matched to a gene: 8. The CDR3 loop spans 17 amino acids. Looked up from germline, CDR1 is SGHTA and CDR2 is FQGTGA. CDR3 in DNA: TGTGCCAGCAGCTTAGGGGGGGGTATCGGGAGCACAGATACGCAGTATTTT. Translated: CASSLGGGIGSTDTQYF.

This chain uses TRBV11-2 with TRBJ1-4, with D possibly TRBD1 on 6 matching bases. Trimming stripped 4 bases from V and 12 bases from J, with 15 bases between. Per germline, CDR1 SGHAT and CDR2 FQNNGV. The length of the CDR3 is 13 residues. The CDR3, as DNA: TGTGCCAGCAGCTCGGGGGGCGCGGGAGAACTGTTTTTT. It is translated as CASSSGGAGELFF.

The V gene is TRBV11-3, the J gene TRBJ1-1, with 8 bases fitting TRBD1. The CDR3 sequence is 14 residues long. V trimming: 7 bases; J trimming: 9 bases; junction bases outside the gene matches: 13. Germline-derived CDR1 and CDR2 are SGHNT and YENEEA. The CDR3 DNA follows: TGTGCCAGCATTAAAGGACAGGGTAATTATAAAGCTTTCTTT. Its translation is CASIKGQGNYKAFF.

The chain joins TRBV6-5 to TRBJ2-7; 8 positions match TRBD1. The CDR3 runs 13 residues. V dropped 8 bases and J dropped 0; count of bases not matched to a gene: 3. The germline V gene has CDR1 MNHEY and CDR2 SVGAGI. CDR3 sequence reads: CASGDRYSYEQYF. The CDR3 region has the DNA TGTGCCAGCGGGGACAGGTACTCCTACGAGCAGTACTTC.

The J gene is TRBJ1-1, the V gene TRBV9; TRBD1 agrees at 7 bases. The CDR3 is 16 residues long. J gave up 5 bases and V 0 bases, and 10 bases lay outside the gene matches. Germline V gene data show CDR1 as SGDLS and CDR2 as YYNGEE. CDR3 coding DNA: TGTGCCAGCAGCGTAGAGGAGGGGGCTTATGGTACTGAAGCTTTCTTT. It is translated as CASSVEEGAYGTEAFF.

This clone occurred once. DNA for the CDR3: TGTGCCAGCAGTCCCGTGGGACAGGGAAGAACCGGGGAGCTGTTTTTT. It yields the protein CASSPVGQGRTGELFF. The V and J genes are TRBV28 and TRBJ2-2, with 9 bases lining up with TRBD1. This CDR3 has 16 residues. CDR1 MDHEN and CDR2 SYDVKM come from the germline V gene. V lost 5 bases and J lost 5; bases outside the gene matches: 9.

This clone has a single count. The V gene is TRBV6-6, the J gene TRBJ1-4; tentative D call: TRBD1 (6 bases). There are 13 residues in the CDR3. Germline loops: CDR1 MNHNY, CDR2 SVGAGI (reference sequence). Trimming shortened V by 4 bases and J by 5 bases, and 8 bases separated the two germline ends. The CDR3: CASSFDRNEKLFF. The CDR3 DNA reads TGTGCCAGCAGTTTCGACAGGAATGAAAAACTGTTTTTT.

This sequence joins TRBV29-1 and TRBJ1-1; D is ambiguous. The germline CDR1 and CDR2 sequences are SQVTM and ANQGSEA. V lost 6 bases, J lost 0 bases, and 8 bases lay in between. The CDR3 contains 12 residues. The CDR3 spells CSVLPVNTEAFF. The CDR3 coding sequence is TGCAGCGTCCTACCCGTGAACACTGAAGCTTTCTTT.

The chain combines TRBV28 with TRBJ1-5, with a tentative D call TRBD1 (5 bases). V was cut by 7 bases and J by 2 bases, with 6 bases left in between. Germline loops: CDR1 MDHEN, CDR2 SYDVKM. The CDR3 consists of 12 residues. CDR3 residues: CASKGGNQPQHF. The CDR3 coding sequence is TGTGCCAGCAAAGGGGGCAATCAGCCCCAGCATTTT.

J is TRBJ2-5 and V is TRBV19; 7 bases line up with TRBD1. Looked up from germline, CDR1 is LNHDA and CDR2 is SQIVND (reference sequence). The CDR3 spans 14 residues. Trimming took 5 bases from V and 4 from J; bases not matched to a gene: 7. CDR3 sequence: CASSFTGDLETQYF. In nucleotides, the CDR3 is TGTGCCAGTAGTTTCACAGGGGATTTAGAGACCCAGTACTTC.